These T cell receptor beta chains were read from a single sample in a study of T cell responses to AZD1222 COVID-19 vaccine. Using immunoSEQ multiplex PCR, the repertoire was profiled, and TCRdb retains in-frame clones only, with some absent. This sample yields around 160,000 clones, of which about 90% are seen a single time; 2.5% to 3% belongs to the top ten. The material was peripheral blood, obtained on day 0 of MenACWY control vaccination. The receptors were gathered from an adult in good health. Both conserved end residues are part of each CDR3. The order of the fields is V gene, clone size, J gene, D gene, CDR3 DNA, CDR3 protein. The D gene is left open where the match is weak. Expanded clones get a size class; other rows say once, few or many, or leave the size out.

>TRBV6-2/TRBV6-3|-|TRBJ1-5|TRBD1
TGTGCCAGCAGTGACTTCGACAGGGGTAGTCAGCCCCAGCATTTT
CASSDFDRGSQPQHF
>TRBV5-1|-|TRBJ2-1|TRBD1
TGCGCCAGCAGCCCTGGACAGGGTAGCTCCTACAATGAGCAGTTCTTC
CASSPGQGSSYNEQFF
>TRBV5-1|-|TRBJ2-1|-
TGCGCCAGCAGCTTGTACAGGGTCAATGAGCAGTTCTTC
CASSLYRVNEQFF
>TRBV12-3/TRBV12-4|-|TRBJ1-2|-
TGTGCCAGCATCGGCCACCCCTGGGATGGCTACACCTTC
CASIGHPWDGYTF
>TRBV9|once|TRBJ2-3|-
TGTGCCAGCAGCGTAGAAAGCCAAGGTACGCAGTATTTT
CASSVESQGTQYF
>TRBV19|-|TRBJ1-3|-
TGTGCCAGTCCCACCGGACCCAGCCGAAACACCATATATTTT
CASPTGPSRNTIYF
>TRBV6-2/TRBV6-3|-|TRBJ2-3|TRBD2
TGTGCCAGCAGTGGCCACACTAGCGGGACAGATACGCAGTATTTT
CASSGHTSGTDTQYF
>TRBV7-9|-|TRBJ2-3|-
TGTGCCAGCAGCCCAGGCGCCCCAGATACGCAGTATTTT
CASSPGAPDTQYF
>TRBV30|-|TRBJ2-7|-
TGTGCCTGGAGTGACCAGGGTTACGAGCAGTACTTC
CAWSDQGYEQYF
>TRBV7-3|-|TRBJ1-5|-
TGTGCCAGCAGCTCAAGGGCCCGGTGGGAACCCCAGCATTTT
CASSSRARWEPQHF
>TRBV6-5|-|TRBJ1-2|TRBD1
TGTGCCAGCAGCCAGACAGGGAACTATGGCTACACCTTC
CASSQTGNYGYTF
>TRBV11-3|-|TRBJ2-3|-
TGTGCCAAAGCGCGACGGGGTTCCTTCACAGATACGCAGTATTTT
CAKARRGSFTDTQYF
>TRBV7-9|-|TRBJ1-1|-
TGTGCCACAAATGGGGGAATCGGTTATTCTGAAGCTTTCTTT
CATNGGIGYSEAFF
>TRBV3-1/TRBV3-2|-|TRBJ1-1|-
TGTGCCAGCAGCCAGACAGAAGCCTATGCTGAAGCTTTCTTT
CASSQTEAYAEAFF
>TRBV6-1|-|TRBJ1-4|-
TGTGCCAGCAGTGAAACCGGGGTCTTGGATGAAAAACTGTTTTTT
CASSETGVLDEKLFF
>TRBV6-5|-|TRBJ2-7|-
TGTGCCAGCAGAGCGAGGTTCTACGAGCAGTACTTC
CASRARFYEQYF
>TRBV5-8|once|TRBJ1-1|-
TGTGCCAGCAGCTTGTGGAGCACTGAAGCTTTCTTT
CASSLWSTEAFF
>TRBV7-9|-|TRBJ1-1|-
TGTGCCAGCAGCCTATCGGGGAACACTGAAGCTTTCTTT
CASSLSGNTEAFF
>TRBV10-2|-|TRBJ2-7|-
TGCGCCAGCGCCCCTGGACTCTACCCGGCGGCGCAGCAGTACTTC
CASAPGLYPAAQQYF
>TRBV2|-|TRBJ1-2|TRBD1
TGTGCCAGCACGGACAGGGCAGACTATGGCTACACCTTC
CASTDRADYGYTF
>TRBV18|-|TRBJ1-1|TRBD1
TGTGCCAGCTCACCGCCCGGGACAGGGGCTATCACTGAAGCTTTCTTT
CASSPPGTGAITEAFF
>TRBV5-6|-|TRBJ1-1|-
TGTGCCAGCAGCTTGGACCCCAGGGGTGGTGAAGCTTTCTTT
CASSLDPRGGEAFF
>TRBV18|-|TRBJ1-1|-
TGTGCCAGCTCACCACGGCAAGTCAGCTTCCTGAACACTGAAGCTTTCTTT
CASSPRQVSFLNTEAFF
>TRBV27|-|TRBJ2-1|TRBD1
TGTGCCAGCAGCCTCGGACAGGGCCGGGGGAATGAGCAGTTCTTC
CASSLGQGRGNEQFF
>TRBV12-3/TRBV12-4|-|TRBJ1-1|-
TGTGCCAGCAGCCGTCGGGACATGGGAGCTTTCTTT
CASSRRDMGAFF
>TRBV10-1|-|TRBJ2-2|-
TGCGCCAGCAGTCCTTGGGGGACCGGGGAGCTGTTTTTT
CASSPWGTGELFF
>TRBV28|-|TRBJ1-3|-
TGTGCCAGCAGTCCCACCAGAGAAGCCGTATATTTT
CASSPTREAVYF
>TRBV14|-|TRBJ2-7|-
TGTGCCAGCAGCCAAGGACCCGAGCAGTACTTC
CASSQGPEQYF
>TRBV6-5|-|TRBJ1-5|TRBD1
TGTGCCAGCAGCCGGGACAGTGACAATCAGCCCCAGCATTTT
CASSRDSDNQPQHF
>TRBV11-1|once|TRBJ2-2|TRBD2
TGTGCCAGCAGCTTAGCGTTTAGCGGGAGGAACGGGGAGCTGTTTTTT
CASSLAFSGRNGELFF
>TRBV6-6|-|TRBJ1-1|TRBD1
TGTGCCAGCAGTTACCTGGGACAGCCAAACACTGAAGCTTTCTTT
CASSYLGQPNTEAFF
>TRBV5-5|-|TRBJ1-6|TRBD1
TGTGCCAGCAGCCGTACAGGGGCCTCCTATAATTCACCCCTCCACTTT
CASSRTGASYNSPLHF
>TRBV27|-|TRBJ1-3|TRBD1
TGTGCCAGCAGTCTAACCGGGACAGGGGCAAACACCATATATTTT
CASSLTGTGANTIYF
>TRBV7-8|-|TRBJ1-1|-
TGTGCCAGCAGCTGGTCCGCGGAGGGAGCTTTCTTT
CASSWSAEGAFF
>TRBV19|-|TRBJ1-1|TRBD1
TGTGCCAGTAGTAGGGGGACAGGGGAGTACGCTTTCTTT
CASSRGTGEYAFF
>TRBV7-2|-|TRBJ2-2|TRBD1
TGTGCCAGCAGCCTCGGACAGGGAACGGCCGGGGAGCTGTTTTTT
CASSLGQGTAGELFF
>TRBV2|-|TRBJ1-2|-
TGTGCCAGCAGTGAAGAATTGGGGGGGCCGGGTGGCTACACCTTC
CASSEELGGPGGYTF
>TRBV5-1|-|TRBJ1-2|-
TGCGCCAGCAGCTTGGATCGCCCAAGGGAGCAGTATGGCTACACCTTC
CASSLDRPREQYGYTF
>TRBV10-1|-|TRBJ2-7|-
TGCGCCAGCTCCCGACCGGGCTCTCACGAGCAGTACTTC
CASSRPGSHEQYF
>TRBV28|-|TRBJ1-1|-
TGTGCCAGCAGCCTCAGACAGAATGAAGCTTTCTTT
CASSLRQNEAFF
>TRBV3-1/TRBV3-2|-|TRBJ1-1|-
TGTGCCAGCAGTACCAGGGTGAACACTGAAGCTTTCTTT
CASSTRVNTEAFF